This note documents a single T cell receptor beta chain sequence. Its target antigen remains unknown. Base qualities are not provided; no much larger clone lies one nucleotide away. TCR beta CDR3 regions were sequenced from DNA using the immunoSEQ Assay. From the authors' description of their analysis: To compute T cell density, TCR beta template counts were normalized to usable DNA, which was estimated by amplifying housekeeping genes. Richness was estimated using the preseqR package, with extrapolation to 400,000 templates for PBMC samples and to 120,000 templates for tissue samples. Clonality was defined by subtracting Pielou's evenness from one. Tissue-enriched TCRs were identified through differential abundance testing performed on productive amino-acid clonotypes, with a minimum total count of 5 and an alpha of 0.1. Repertoire overlap between compartments was quantified with the Jaccard Index and Morisita Overlap Index. GLIPH clustered TCR beta CDR3s with public tetramer-defined viral CDR3s; viral motifs required at least three viral sequences plus V-gene enrichment. TCRdb mirrors the immuneACCESS table, restricted to in-frame sequences. Some clones are absent from its copies; in checked studies, under half trace to an unresolved V gene, and the reason for the others is unknown. The V and J calls and clone size were taken over from that table, and D and trimming were inferred from the DNA. This sample has around 64,000 clones in its table, and roughly four fifths of those were observed once. Around 4.3% of the sample is held by the ten biggest clonotypes.

The source of the sample is a study of T cells in localized non-small cell lung cancer (dated by TCRdb to about 2020). For context, the study as a whole: Comparing tumors with uninvolved tumor-adjacent lungs, the study looked at the T cell repertoires of over 200 patients with early-stage NSCLC. Of the NSCLC patients, 120 to 150 were male and some 97 were female, and the mean age was approximately 66 years. All 240 or so NSCLC patients in the cohort were treatment-naive and had localized lung tumors that were resected. Study-level results and caveats: Because the study design was exploratory, TCR variables were selected using unadjusted p-values without false-discovery rate correction. Because multi-region sequencing of the tumors was not done, intratumor heterogeneity could not be ruled out. Of the top 100 tumor clones, a median of 57 were detected in paired uninvolved adjacent lung; 28 were also among that lung's top 100. Longer overall survival was associated with higher blood T cell density, whereas shorter survival was associated with higher adjacent-lung clonality. Uninvolved tumor-adjacent lung showed the highest T cell clonality, higher than tumor, which suggests more focused antigenic responses in the uninvolved tumor-adjacent lung.

The junction shows trimming of 4 bases on V and 5 bases on J, plus 14 bases between the germline ends. Counted from cysteine to phenylalanine, this CDR3 has 14 amino acids. The kept DNA is CDR3 alone, 42 bases in frame from the first base. Via the germline V gene (reference sequence), CDR1 is LNHDA and CDR2 SQIVND. At diagnosis, peripheral blood, uninvolved tumor-adjacent lung and tumor were collected and stored as a combination of fresh-frozen and FFPE material. For TCR repertoire profiling, the blood samples were analyzed as peripheral blood mononuclear cells. This chain joins TRBV19 to TRBJ1-2, and TRBD1 may be the D gene, going by 5 matching bases. The sequence came from a man between 35 and 75 years old with stage II lung adenocarcinoma. Here the sequenced sample was PBMCs, taken before any cancer treatment. CDR3 reads: CASSRRRGIYGYTF. The DNA reads as follows: TGTGCCAGTAGTAGAAGGCGGGGGATATATGGCTACACCTTC.